This T cell receptor (beta chain) was sequenced for a study of Graves' ophthalmopathy and Graves' hyperthyroidism. V was pared by 2 bases and J by 4 bases, with 3 bases of the junction left unmatched. Germline V CDR1 and CDR2: MNHEY, SVGEGT. The CDR3 consists of 14 residues. Hyperthyroidism was classified as stable if no ophthalmopathy occurred within 18 months of follow-up. Aged 18 to 65, hyperthyroidism patients had new diagnoses of under 2 months' duration. The authors amplified TCR beta CDR3 regions from RNA transcripts. Following a first-round RT-PCR that used HTBI primers, a second-round multiplex PCR was carried out. One entry per CDR3 protein results from TCRdb running MiXCR on the multiplex PCR reads. The sample lists about 380,000 distinct CDR3 sequences, approximately 15% occurring once.

The sample comprised peripheral blood. This chain joins TRBV6-2 or TRBV6-3 and TRBJ1-2, with 8 bases matching TRBD1. This clonotype was obtained from a woman aged 18-29 years with stable Graves' hyperthyroidism. The CDR3 DNA sequence: TGTGCCAGCAGTTACCGGACAGGGTTCTATGGCTACACCTTC. Residues: CASSYRTGFYGYTF.